The clone carrying this T cell receptor beta chain is medium-sized within its sample. This entry is derived from a study of circulating CD8 cells and anti-PD-1 response in melanoma. Four subsets defined by PD-1 and/or TIGIT were sorted from live CD3+CD8+TCRalphabeta+ cells. The CDR3 runs 15 residues. Trimming took off 1 base at V and 3 bases at J, with 9 bases between the two ends. Germline-derived CDR1 and CDR2 are SGHTA and FQGNSA. TCR libraries were prepared from approximately 15 ng of total RNA with the QIAseq Immune Repertoire TCR panel. One entry per CDR3 protein, called by TCRdb with MiXCR from the reads. The sample consists of some 710 distinct CDR3 sequences, 7% of them appearing once.

This material consisted of CD8+ T cells from PBMCs, taken at baseline or after one month of anti-PD-1 therapy (not recorded which). The V call is TRBV7-2, the J call TRBJ1-4, with D unclear. The TCR originated in a human donor with melanoma. CDR3 coding DNA: TGTGCCAGCAGCTTAGGGGTTGGGGCTAATGAAAAACTGTTTTTT. As protein: CASSLGVGANEKLFF. Together with reference TRBV7-2 and TRBJ1-4, the CDR3 gives the full variable domain: GAGVSQSPSNKVTEKGKDVELRCDPISGHTALYWYRQSLGQGLEFLIYFQGNSAPDKSGLPSDRFSAERTGGSVSTLTIQRTQQEDSAVYLCASSLGVGANEKLFFGSGTQLSVL.